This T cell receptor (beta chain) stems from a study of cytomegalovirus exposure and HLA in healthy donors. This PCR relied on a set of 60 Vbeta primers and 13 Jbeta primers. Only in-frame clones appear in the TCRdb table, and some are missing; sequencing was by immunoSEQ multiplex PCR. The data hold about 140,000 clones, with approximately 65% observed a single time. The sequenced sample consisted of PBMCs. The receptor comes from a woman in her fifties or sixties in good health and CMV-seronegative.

The CDR3 reads CASSSRGDNSPLHF. CDR3 DNA: TGTGCCAGCTCGAGCAGGGGGGATAATTCACCCCTCCACTTT. The chain combines TRBV14 with TRBJ1-6; 7 positions match TRBD1. V lost 8 bases, J lost 5 bases, and 6 bases stayed unmatched. Germline V gives CDR1 SGHDN, CDR2 FVKESK. CDR3 length: 14 residues.